A selection of T cell receptor beta chains follows, all from one sample in a study of T cell responses to AZD1222 COVID-19 vaccine. Measured with immunoSEQ multiplex PCR; TCRdb has only the in-frame clones, and not every one. The data contain roughly 66,000 clones, roughly 89% of them singletons. Sequenced here: peripheral blood, sampled on day 0 of AZD1222 vaccination. Every receptor here comes from an adult in good health. Both conserved end residues are part of each CDR3. A D gene is named only where the DNA matches it firmly. A row's size may be missing; if present it is once, few, many or a size class.

J gene	clone size	V gene	D gene	CDR3 protein	CDR3 DNA
TRBJ2-7	-	TRBV27	TRBD2	CASSLAGEAYEQYF	TGTGCCAGCAGCCTCGCGGGGGAAGCCTACGAGCAGTACTTC
TRBJ1-2	-	TRBV9	TRBD1	CASGTDRQGGSYTF	TGTGCCAGCGGGACTGATAGACAGGGAGGTAGCTACACCTTC
TRBJ2-1	once	TRBV5-1	-	CASSLPPTEQFF	TGCGCCAGCAGCCTCCCCCCGACTGAGCAGTTCTTC
TRBJ2-7	-	TRBV19	TRBD1	CASSIEGQGLYEQYF	TGTGCCAGTAGTATAGAGGGACAGGGTCTCTACGAGCAGTACTTC
TRBJ2-1	-	TRBV12-3/TRBV12-4	-	CASSLQYNEQFF	TGTGCCAGCAGTTTACAGTACAATGAGCAGTTCTTC
TRBJ2-7	-	TRBV7-8	TRBD1	CASSFRWDRSYEQYF	TGTGCCAGCAGCTTTCGATGGGACAGGTCCTACGAGCAGTACTTC
TRBJ2-5	-	TRBV29-1	-	CSVEAPTDPETQYF	TGCAGCGTTGAAGCCCCCACAGATCCAGAGACCCAGTACTTC
TRBJ1-6	-	TRBV19	-	CASTKDRWGYNSPLHF	TGTGCCAGTACTAAAGACAGGTGGGGGTATAATTCACCCCTCCACTTT
TRBJ2-2	-	TRBV6-5	-	CASSRQSFFTGELFF	TGTGCCAGCTCGAGACAGAGTTTTTTCACCGGGGAGCTGTTTTTT
TRBJ1-6	-	TRBV7-9	-	CASSFREAVTLHF	TGTGCCAGCAGCTTCCGGGAGGCCGTAACCCTCCACTTT
TRBJ1-4	-	TRBV7-2	-	CASRSDRIHEKLFF	TGTGCCAGCAGATCCGACAGAATCCATGAAAAACTGTTTTTT
TRBJ2-3	-	TRBV2	-	CASRRTYRLDTQYF	TGTGCCAGCAGAAGGACCTATCGATTAGATACGCAGTATTTT
TRBJ2-7	-	TRBV5-4	TRBD2	CASSAGLELHEQYF	TGTGCCAGCAGCGCCGGACTAGAGCTCCACGAGCAGTACTTC
TRBJ1-5	-	TRBV5-5	-	CASSFRGYSNQPQHF	TGTGCCAGCAGCTTTAGGGGTTACAGCAATCAGCCCCAGCATTTT
TRBJ2-1	-	TRBV6-5	TRBD2	CASSYSIGGGYNEQFF	TGTGCCAGCAGTTACTCGATCGGCGGGGGCTACAATGAGCAGTTCTTC
TRBJ1-4	-	TRBV3-1/TRBV3-2	TRBD1	CASSLKTGDGFATNEKLFF	TGTGCCAGCAGCCTAAAGACAGGGGACGGGTTTGCAACTAATGAAAAACTGTTTTTT
TRBJ2-7	-	TRBV5-4	TRBD2	CASSPGQGLAGEQYF	TGTGCCAGCAGCCCCGGCCAGGGACTAGCTGGAGAGCAGTACTTC